The sequence of this T cell receptor beta chain was determined in a study of patients and donors after allogeneic stem cell transplantation. This clonotype was seen a handful of times. TCRdb itself ran the RT-PCR reads through MiXCR, one entry per CDR3 protein. The sample records around 23,000 distinct CDR3 sequences, 25% to 35% being singletons. Germline V gene data show CDR1 as MNHNY and CDR2 as SVGAGI (reference sequence). Trimming took 6 bases from V and 9 from J; bases not matched to a gene: 12. The CDR3 is 15 residues long. Sequenced input: blood, either unsorted or a sorted T cell fraction (not recorded which). This clonotype originated in a human donor who was either an allogeneic HSCT recipient or a stem cell or donor lymphocyte infusion donor (not recorded which). It is not recorded whose cells these are; they may come from a transplant donor. The chain couples TRBV6-6 to TRBJ1-5, with TRBD1 identical over 9 bases. CDR3 nucleotides: TGTGCCAGCAGCTGGGACAGGGTGCCCCAGGGGCCCCAGCATTTT. As protein: CASSWDRVPQGPQHF.